The 24 T cell receptor beta chains given below trace back to one sample, sequenced in a study of breast tumors, draining lymph nodes, adjacent tissues. TCRdb passed the multiplex PCR reads through MiXCR, listing each CDR3 protein once. The table shows about 13,000 distinct CDR3 sequences, with 62% occurring only once. Sequencing was performed on tumor-adjacent breast tissue. All receptors come from a female donor with breast cancer. Some clones in this sample may be carry-over from other donors' samples.

The count of this clonotype is one. The rearrangement joins TRBV9 to TRBJ1-6; D not resolved. The CDR3 covers 14 residues. The ends were cut back, 0 bases at V and 7 bases at J, with 8 bases in the middle. Germline values: CDR1 SGDLS, CDR2 YYNGEE. The CDR3 coding sequence is TGTGCCAGCAGCGTAGCGAGTGGCAATTCACCCCTCCACTTT. This gives the protein CASSVASGNSPLHF. The variable domain in full, with the rest retrieved from reference TRBV9 and TRBJ1-6, is DSGVTQTPKHLITATGQRVTLRCSPRSGDLSVYWYQQSLDQGLQFLIQYYNGEERAKGNILERFSAQQFPDLHSELNLSSLELGDSALYFCASSVASGNSPLHFGNGTRLTVT.

The chain couples TRBV19 to TRBJ1-5; TRBD1 agrees at 10 bases. Trimming at V came to 3 bases and at J to 0 bases, leaving 2 bases not matched to a gene. Germline CDR1 reads LNHDA; CDR2 reads SQIVND (reference sequence). This CDR3 region has 16 residues. The CDR3 DNA is TGTGCCAGTAGTATCGACAGGGGGCTTAGCAATCAGCCCCAGCATTTT. Protein: CASSIDRGLSNQPQHF. Full variable domain (missing parts from reference TRBV19 and TRBJ1-5): DGGITQSPKYLFRKEGQNVTLSCEQNLNHDAMYWYRQDPGQGLRLIYYSQIVNDFQKGDIAEGYSVSREKKESFPLTVTSAQKNPTAFYLCASSIDRGLSNQPQHFGDGTRLSIL.

This clonotype qualifies as medium-sized. The V and J genes are TRBV2 and TRBJ2-3; the match to TRBD2 covers 14 bases. The germline CDR1 and CDR2 sequences are SNHLY and FYNNEI. V trimming: 11 bases; J trimming: 6 bases; junction bases outside the gene matches: 7. The CDR3 length is 14 residues. CDR3 coding DNA: TGTGCCTTTGGGACTAGCGGGAGAGGGGATACGCAGTATTTT. This encodes CAFGTSGRGDTQYF.

This clonotype was seen many times. The chain uses TRBV6-2 or TRBV6-3 and TRBJ2-1; D possibly corresponds to TRBD2 (5 bases). V was pared by 5 bases and J by 7 bases, with 15 bases between. The CDR3 runs 14 residues. CDR1 is MNHEY, CDR2 SVGEGT, per germline. The CDR3 protein is CASSPIDPGNEQFF. CDR3 DNA sequence: TGTGCCAGCAGTCCCATTGACCCGGGGAATGAGCAGTTCTTC.

In this sample, this clonotype turned up a few times. The missing conserved phenylalanine or tryptophan at the end of this CDR3 makes a read error likely. V is TRBV29-1 and J is TRBJ2-3; no definite D call. Gene TRBJ1-5 matches the end of the DNA better, so the J call may be wrong. Looked up from germline, CDR1 is SQVTM and CDR2 is ANQGSEA. The CDR3 is 13 amino acids. DNA of the CDR3: TGCAGCGTGGCGGGTCAGAGCACAGATACGCAGCATTTA. As protein: CSVAGQSTDTQHL.

The chain links TRBV9 to TRBJ1-4; D might be TRBD1 (5 bases). The V end was cut by 4 bases, the J end by 13 bases, with 14 bases between. This CDR3 has 12 residues. From germline, CDR1 is SGDLS and CDR2 YYNGEE. CDR3 sequence: CASSSRGTALFF. CDR3 DNA: TGTGCCAGCAGCTCCCGGGGGACGGCACTGTTTTTT.

The sample holds a few counts of this clonotype. This rearrangement joins TRBV6-5 to TRBJ2-1; 11 nucleotides match TRBD2. The CDR3 sequence is 17 residues long. V dropped 0 bases and J dropped 4; count of bases not matched to a gene: 5. The germline CDR1 and CDR2 sequences are MNHEY and SVGAGI. The CDR3 spells CASSYSPTSGVYNEQFF. CDR3 DNA sequence: TGTGCCAGCAGTTACTCCCCGACTAGCGGGGTATACAATGAGCAGTTCTTC.

The J gene is TRBJ2-3, the V gene TRBV12-5, with a tentative D call TRBD2 (6 bases). The CDR3 length is 13 residues. V lost 6 bases, J lost 2 bases, and 9 bases lay in between. Germline CDR1 LGHNT, CDR2 FRNRAP. CDR3 protein: CASGAGNTDTQYF. CDR3 nucleotide sequence: TGTGCTAGTGGGGCGGGAAACACAGATACGCAGTATTTT. The full variable domain, in which reference TRBV12-5 and TRBJ2-3 provide the parts outside the CDR3, is DARVTQTPRHKVTEMGQEVTMRCQPILGHNTVFWYRQTMMQGLELLAYFRNRAPLDDSGMPKDRFSAEMPDATLATLKIQPSEPRDSAVYFCASGAGNTDTQYFGPGTRLTVL.

The chain is built from TRBV2 and TRBJ2-7; D is unresolved. The CDR3 has 16 amino acids. The V gene's germline CDR1 is SNHLY and CDR2 FYNNEI. With 1 base removed from V and 0 bases from J, the gap between germline ends came to 13 bases. Here the CDR3 DNA reads TGTGCCAGCAGTGAAGGAAACCCCGCATTCTCCTACGAGCAGTACTTC. Protein sequence: CASSEGNPAFSYEQYF.

At least ten counts were recorded for this clonotype. The V gene is TRBV29-1, the J gene TRBJ2-3, with a weak D call TRBD2 (5 bases). This CDR3 contains 13 residues. Trimming took 6 bases from V and 0 from J, leaving 10 bases between them. Germline V gene data show CDR1 as SQVTM and CDR2 as ANQGSEA. This CDR3 reads CSVAGQSTDTQYF. The CDR3 DNA reads as TGCAGCGTGGCGGGTCAGAGCACAGATACGCAGTATTTT.

The chain joins TRBV2 to TRBJ1-5; the D is unclear. This CDR3 contains 14 residues. Between the trimmed V and J ends, which lost 1 base and 3 bases, there was a span of 7 bases. CDR1 SNHLY and CDR2 FYNNEI come from the germline V gene. DNA of the CDR3: TGTGCCAGCAGTGAAGGCAGCCCCAATCAGCCCCAGCATTTT. This sequence encodes CASSEGSPNQPQHF.

V and J are TRBV29-1 and TRBJ1-3; perhaps TRBD1 as D (6 bases). This CDR3 spans 15 amino acids. The V gene lost 5 bases and the J gene lost 0 bases, with 14 bases spanning the gap. CDR1 and CDR2 (germline): SQVTM, ANQGSEA. Here the CDR3 reads CSVRGHSISGNTIYF. CDR3 DNA: TGCAGCGTTAGGGGACACTCGATCTCTGGAAACACCATATATTTT.

This sequence joins TRBV5-1 and TRBJ2-3, with TRBD2 identical over 13 bases. The germline V gene encodes CDR1 SGHRS and CDR2 YFSETQ. The CDR3 covers 18 residues. The junction had 8 bases not matched to a gene; V was cut back by 0 bases and J by 4 bases. CDR3: CASSLGLAGGGFPDTQYF. CDR3 nucleotide sequence: TGCGCCAGCAGCTTGGGACTAGCGGGAGGCGGGTTCCCAGATACGCAGTATTTT. Combining the CDR3 with reference TRBV5-1 and TRBJ2-3 gives the whole variable domain KAGVTQTPRYLIKTRGQQVTLSCSPISGHRSVSWYQQTPGQGLQFLFEYFSETQRNKGNFPGRFSGRQFSNSRSEMNVSTLELGDSALYLCASSLGLAGGGFPDTQYFGPGTRLTVL.

This clonotype is medium-sized. This sequence joins TRBV24-1 and TRBJ2-5; 8 bases match TRBD1. The CDR3 runs 13 residues. The ends lost 6 bases at V and 4 bases at J; junction bases unmatched: 3. The germline gives CDR1 KGHDR, CDR2 SFDVKD. CDR3 sequence reads: CATSRTGGETQYF. CDR3 DNA: TGTGCCACCAGTCGAACAGGGGGAGAGACCCAGTACTTC.

This clonotype was observed at least ten times. V and J are TRBV5-1 and TRBJ2-3; 7 bases line up with TRBD2. This CDR3 region has 15 residues. Germline loops: CDR1 SGHRS, CDR2 YFSETQ. V shed 0 bases and J 4 bases; nucleotides not matched to a gene: 5. The CDR3 sequence: CASSLVPTSPDTQYF. CDR3 nucleotide sequence: TGCGCCAGCAGCTTGGTTCCGACTAGCCCAGATACGCAGTATTTT.

Comments on this clonotype: Since a much larger clone is just one base distant, this may be a read error. The V gene is TRBV6-2 or TRBV6-3, the J gene TRBJ2-5; D is perhaps TRBD1 or TRBD2 (5 bases each). Germline V gives CDR1 MNHEY, CDR2 SVGEGT. CDR3 length equals 14 residues. Trimming pared 5 bases from V and 1 base from J, leaving 11 bases between. The chain's CDR3 is CASSRVGPQETQYF. CDR3 nucleotides: TGTGCCAGCAGTCGCGTGGGACCCCAAGAGACCCAGTACTTC.

The chain joins TRBV7-7 to TRBJ2-7; 7 bases fit TRBD1. The CDR3 runs to 13 residues. Germline V gives CDR1 SSHAT, CDR2 FNYEAQ (reference sequence). Trimming removed 5 bases from V and 4 bases from J; junction bases left unmatched: 5. The CDR3 loop reads CASSERQGYEQYF. CDR3 in DNA: TGTGCCAGCAGCGAACGACAGGGTTACGAGCAGTACTTC.

By sample fraction, this clonotype is medium-sized. A junction boundary mismatches the germline segment, possibly from a read error. V gene TRBV6-2 or TRBV6-3 combines with J gene TRBJ1-3; weak D call: TRBD1 (5 bases). The CDR3 is 16 amino acids. CDR1 and CDR2 from the germline V gene are MNHEY and SVGEGT. CDR3 DNA sequence: TGTGCCACCAGTCGGCGGGGCCGAACCGAAGGAAACACCATATATTTT. Translating it yields CATSRRGRTEGNTIYF.

This clonotype is labeled as medium-sized. V gene TRBV20-1 combines with J gene TRBJ1-6; perhaps TRBD1 as D (5 bases). Trimming cost V 3 bases and J 3 bases, with 9 bases left between them. The CDR3 runs to 14 residues. Germline CDR1 reads DFQATT; CDR2 reads SNEGSKA (reference sequence). The CDR3 loop is CSASRGNYNSPLHF. DNA of the CDR3: TGCAGTGCTAGCCGGGGCAACTATAATTCACCCCTCCACTTT.

This clonotype showed up many times. Being one base from a much bigger clone, this may be a read error. The V gene is TRBV5-8, the J gene TRBJ1-2; no clear D gene. V lost 4 bases to trimming and J lost 12 bases, with 13 bases between them. The CDR3 loop spans 11 amino acids. Germline CDR1 SGHTS, CDR2 YDEGEE. The CDR3 region has the DNA TGTGCCAGCAGCGCTATCCCTCCAAACACCTTC. This codes for CASSAIPPNTF.

This chain links TRBV11-2 with TRBJ2-3; either TRBD1 or TRBD2 may fit D (5 bases each). Per the germline V gene, CDR1 is SGHAT and CDR2 is FQNNGV. There are 14 residues in the CDR3. Trimming stripped 10 bases from V and 3 bases from J, with 17 bases between. The CDR3 reads CAIRFGGRTDTQYF. DNA for the CDR3: TGTGCCATCAGATTTGGGGGAAGGACAGATACGCAGTATTTT.

This clonotype was detected a few times. This rearrangement joins TRBV7-9 to TRBJ2-3, with 14 bases that match TRBD2. With V trimmed by 10 bases and J by 4 bases, 4 bases remained unmatched. The CDR3 has 14 amino acids. CDR1 and CDR2 from the germline V gene are SEHNR and FQNEAQ (reference sequence). The CDR3 region has the DNA TGTGCCACGGGACTAGCGGGAGTAGCAGATACGCAGTATTTT. It codes for CATGLAGVADTQYF.

This sequence joins TRBV7-9 and TRBJ2-7, with a possible D match to TRBD1 (6 bases). Trimming cost V 5 bases and J 0 bases, with 20 bases left between them. The CDR3 extends over 17 amino acids. In germline, CDR1 is SEHNR, CDR2 FQNEAQ (reference sequence). DNA of the CDR3: TGTGCCAGCAGCCGTGGTCGGACAACAGGGAGCTCCTACGAGCAGTACTTC. It specifies CASSRGRTTGSSYEQYF.

The chain has TRBV12-3 or TRBV12-4 and TRBJ2-3; 10 nucleotides agree with TRBD2. Trimming took 6 bases from V and 8 from J; bases not matched to a gene: 11. The CDR3 runs to 15 residues. The chain's CDR3 is CASRLAGHGSGTQYF. The CDR3 bases are TGTGCCAGCAGACTAGCGGGACACGGCTCCGGTACGCAGTATTTT.